This record looks at one TCR beta chain sequence and its context. What it recognizes is unknown. These data are taken from a study of T-cell memory formation after mild COVID-19. Whole-study findings and limits: Clones that contracted from day 15 to 85 had balanced CD4/CD8; later expanders were CD4+ biased.

Employing constant-segment primers, 5'RACE generated TCR alpha and TCR beta cDNA libraries bearing sample barcodes and UMIs. TCRdb ran MiXCR on the 5' RACE reads and lists one entry per CDR3 protein. Counted here are around 340,000 distinct CDR3 sequences, roughly 15% occurring once; the ten biggest clones make up about a fifth. This clonotype was sampled from a man between 18 and 35 years old who had mild COVID-19 (a few samples of this study predate the infection). Cell type and time point are not known. Sequenced input: PBMCs or a T cell subset sorted from them (not recorded which).

Here the CDR3 reads CASSLKVQGLNYGYTF. The CDR3 DNA reads TGTGCCAGCAGCTTAAAAGTACAGGGGCTGAACTATGGCTACACCTTC. The V call is TRBV11-2, the J call TRBJ1-2; the match to TRBD1 covers 7 bases. J lost 2 bases, V lost 2 bases, and 8 bases had no gene match. The CDR3 loop spans 16 amino acids. Looked up from germline, CDR1 is SGHAT and CDR2 is FQNNGV.